This TCR beta chain was profiled in a study of blood T cell repertoires in COVID-19 (dated by TCRdb to 2019 to 2021). The study in broad terms: The collaborator samples originated in the United States, Italy and Spain and spanned the acute and convalescent phases of COVID-19. The material from the prospective study consisted of cDNA or gDNA derived from T cells, B-cell-depleted T cells, or PBMCs. The dataset comprised deeply sampled blood TCRbeta repertoires from subjects exposed to, actively infected with, or recovered from COVID-19. A freely available public database, intended as a resource for researchers studying the immune response to SARS-CoV-2, is where the repertoires were released. Samples were obtained from the ongoing ImmuneRACE study (first 160 participants) and from 1,000 to 1,500 subjects provided by 6 global collaborators. Sample metadata almost always included a de-identified subject ID, COVID-19 status, age in years and sex. Where HLA class I and class II types were available, the types were taken from metadata supplied by the sample provider, not from assay-based typing.

TCRbeta CDR3 regions were amplified from genomic DNA by means of the immunoSEQ Assay, a bias-controlled multiplex PCR. The published analysis was carried out like this. Within the assay, amplification of reference gene primers was used to estimate how many nucleated cells each sample contained. To quantify the absolute abundance of each unique TCRbeta CDR3 rearrangement, sequence reads were collapsed and filtered. For each sample, productive Simpson clonality was calculated by taking the square root of Simpson's diversity index across productive rearrangements. TCRdb stores this immuneACCESS table with in-frame sequences only. Part of the clones is absent; in the studies checked, under half of the shortfall reflects unresolved V genes, and no reason is known for the rest. V, J and clone size reflect that table, while D and trimming were determined from the DNA. The sample has roughly 160,000 clones on record, about 85% of them singletons. Clones ranked in the top ten supply 6.9% of the sample.

The germline V gene (reference sequence) gives CDR1 as SEHNR and CDR2 as FQNEAQ. Trimming costs V 5 bases and J 7 bases, and their ends lie 9 bases apart. The CDR3 numbers 13 residues from cysteine through phenylalanine. The entry retains the CDR3 DNA only, 39 bases that are in frame from base 1. What the authors observed across the whole study: Clinical and demographic metadata were provided uncurated, with the amount varying by source and participant.

As regards this clone: Its antigen is still unknown. The record has no base qualities; no much larger clone is one base away.

At one collaborating source in Seattle, patients were enrolled during active infection and were followed longitudinally through the course of disease. Collaborating institutions collected whole blood in K2EDTA tubes following their own protocols. Collaborator samples were shipped for TCRbeta analysis as frozen whole blood, isolated PBMCs, or DNA extracted from either sample type. This sequence uses TRBV7-9 and TRBJ1-6, with a tentative D gene TRBD1 over 5 matching bases. The TCR comes from an elderly man with COVID-19, enrolled during active disease. The source material was peripheral blood. DNA sequence: TGTGCCAGCAGCCCGACAGCAAATTCACCCCTCCACTTT. Translated, it reads CASSPTANSPLHF.